This TCR beta chain was sequenced for a study of blood T cell repertoires in COVID-19. Study summary: Material from acute and convalescent COVID-19 was sourced from the United States, Italy and Spain. Sample material is recorded as cDNA or gDNA derived from T cells, B-cell-depleted T cells, or PBMCs.

Original handling: Quantification of nucleated cells was approximated via reference gene primer amplification. The repertoire was sequenced with immunoSEQ multiplex PCR; TCRdb's copy has only in-frame clones and lacks some. V and J calls and clone size are given by that table; D and trimming were obtained from the DNA. The sample lists around 100,000 clones, roughly 83% seen once, with 0.65% to 0.9% in the top ten. V gave up 2 bases and J gave up 5 bases; unmatched junction bases: 4. Germline lookup yields CDR1 GTSNPN and CDR2 SVGIG (reference sequence). The CDR3 has 14 amino acids. The sequenced sample consisted of peripheral blood. The chain is built from TRBV30 and TRBJ2-5; TRBD2 agrees at 11 bases. This clonotype originated in a woman aged 70-85 years with acute or convalescent COVID-19. The CDR3 nucleotides read TGTGCCTGGAGTAGTAGCGGGGGGGTGGAGACCCAGTACTTC. Protein sequence: CAWSSSGGVETQYF.